The 8 T cell receptor beta chains below all came from one sample that was sequenced in a study of beta chain features in type 1 diabetes. Overall study results and limits: Type 1 diabetes patients had TCRB CDR3s that were shorter (moderately but significantly so) in all four CD4+ subsets.

Their target antigens are unknown. Investigators reverse transcribed all isolated RNA, so they sequenced expressed TCRB transcripts. Here immunoSEQ multiplex PCR was the method, and the copy in TCRdb shows in-frame clones only, minus some. The table lists around 690,000 clones, 9.5% to 15% of them singletons. What was sequenced was naive CD4+ T cells from blood. The receptors were sampled from a man younger than 45 with type 1 diabetes.

The rearrangement uses TRBV7-2 and TRBJ1-5; no definite D call. Germline-derived CDR1 and CDR2 are SGHTA and FQGNSA. The length of the CDR3 is 13 residues. The V end lost 5 bases, the J end lost 5 bases, and 10 bases lay between the germline ends. The CDR3 sequence: CASSASRDQPQHF. The CDR3 coding sequence is TGTGCCAGCAGCGCCTCACGGGATCAGCCCCAGCATTTT.

V gene TRBV7-9 combines with J gene TRBJ1-3; 7 bases are shared with TRBD1. Germline lookup yields CDR1 SEHNR and CDR2 FQNEAQ (reference sequence). Losses at the gene ends were 2 bases for V and 0 bases for J; bases not matched to a gene: 4. CDR3 length equals 16 residues. DNA of the CDR3: TGTGCCAGCAGCTTATGGACAGGAAACTCTGGAAACACCATATATTTT. Protein: CASSLWTGNSGNTIYF. Full variable domain (rest looked up from reference TRBV7-9 and TRBJ1-3): DTGVSQNPRHKITKRGQNVTFRCDPISEHNRLYWYRQTLGQGPEFLTYFQNEAQLEKSRLLSDRFSAERPKGSFSTLEIQRTEQGDSAMYLCASSLWTGNSGNTIYFGEGSWLTVV.

The table lists this clone with a few counts. The same CDR3 also results from other DNA sequences found in this sample. V gene TRBV19 combines with J gene TRBJ2-1; D is undetermined. The V and J ends lost 3 bases and 0 bases respectively, with 9 bases between them. Germline V lookup: CDR1 LNHDA, CDR2 SQIVND (reference sequence). The CDR3 consists of 15 residues. DNA of the CDR3: TGTGCCAGTAGTATCTCGGTTAGCTCCTACAATGAGCAGTTCTTC. This sequence encodes CASSISVSSYNEQFF.

Only a few counts were recorded for this clone. This chain links TRBV7-2 with TRBJ2-1; possible D gene TRBD2, 6 bases. The CDR3 spans 13 residues. Germline CDR1 SGHTA, CDR2 FQGNSA. Trimming took off 5 bases at V and 6 bases at J, with 11 bases between the two ends. This chain's CDR3 is CASSTWGVNEQFF. As DNA, the CDR3 is TGTGCCAGCAGCACCTGGGGGGTCAATGAGCAGTTCTTC. The full variable domain, rest sourced from reference TRBV7-2 and TRBJ2-1, is GAGVSQSPSNKVTEKGKDVELRCDPISGHTALYWYRQSLGQGLEFLIYFQGNSAPDKSGLPSDRFSAERTGGSVSTLTIQRTQQEDSAVYLCASSTWGVNEQFFGPGTRLTVL.

This sequence joins TRBV7-2 and TRBJ1-2; D remains unclear. Trimming shortened V by 6 bases and J by 7 bases, and 15 bases separated the two germline ends. Germline-derived CDR1 and CDR2 are SGHTA and FQGNSA. The CDR3 sequence is 13 residues long. In DNA, the CDR3 is TGTGCCAGCAGACCGGACGGGCCGGGTGGCTACACCTTC. Amino acids: CASRPDGPGGYTF.

The rearrangement links TRBV28 to TRBJ2-7; tentatively, D is TRBD1 or TRBD2 (6 bases each). The V and J ends lost 7 bases and 0 bases respectively, with 25 bases between them. This CDR3 has 18 residues. Germline lookup yields CDR1 MDHEN and CDR2 SYDVKM. In DNA, the CDR3 is TGTGCCAGCACCGATCCCCCGGGGGCAGCTAGCCTCTCCTACGAGCAGTACTTC. This sequence encodes CASTDPPGAASLSYEQYF.

This clone appeared a few times. The chain links TRBV7-9 to TRBJ1-5, with D hard to call. CDR1 SEHNR and CDR2 FQNEAQ come from the germline V gene (reference sequence). Trimming cost V 1 base and J 9 bases, with 13 bases left between them. The CDR3 loop spans 14 amino acids. CDR3 amino acids: CASSLGDGARPQHF. The CDR3 nucleotides are TGTGCCAGCAGCTTAGGTGACGGAGCGAGGCCCCAGCATTTT.

There are a few counts of this clone. The V gene is TRBV6-5, the J gene TRBJ1-5; 11 bases are shared with TRBD1. This CDR3 region has 14 residues. V lost 5 bases, J lost 5 bases, and 2 bases stayed unmatched. Looked up from germline, CDR1 is MNHEY and CDR2 is SVGAGI. The CDR3 region is CASSPGQGDQPQHF. The DNA for the CDR3 is TGTGCCAGCAGTCCGGGACAGGGGGATCAGCCCCAGCATTTT.